This TCR beta chain was documented in a study of T cell repertoires in cytomegalovirus infection. Overall study: Well-studied HLA-B-restricted epitopes and recently identified HLA-C-restricted epitopes of CMV were both used in the study. Shared public TCR beta signatures pointed to both CMV infection and a matching HLA type. Study-level points and caveats: CMV-specific TCR beta clonotypes restricted by HLA-C dominated the ex vivo response.

MiXCR was run by TCRdb on the reads, yielding one entry per CDR3 protein. The data contain about 350,000 distinct CDR3 sequences, about 32% of them singletons. Trimming took 6 bases from V and 12 from J; bases not matched to a gene: 4. This CDR3 is 12 amino acids long. Germline values: CDR1 LNHDA, CDR2 SQIVND (reference sequence). To note about this clonotype: Its antigen is unidentified.

The rearrangement joins TRBV19 to TRBJ2-4; 11 bases agree with TRBD2. Sequencing was performed on cultured PBMCs, taken from culture after CMV antigen stimulation. This TCR was sampled from a human donor in good health (CMV status not recorded). Some clones in this sample may be carry-over from other donors' samples. CDR3 DNA: TGTGCCAGTAGATCGGGACTAGCGGCTCAGTACTTC. This gives the protein CASRSGLAAQYF.